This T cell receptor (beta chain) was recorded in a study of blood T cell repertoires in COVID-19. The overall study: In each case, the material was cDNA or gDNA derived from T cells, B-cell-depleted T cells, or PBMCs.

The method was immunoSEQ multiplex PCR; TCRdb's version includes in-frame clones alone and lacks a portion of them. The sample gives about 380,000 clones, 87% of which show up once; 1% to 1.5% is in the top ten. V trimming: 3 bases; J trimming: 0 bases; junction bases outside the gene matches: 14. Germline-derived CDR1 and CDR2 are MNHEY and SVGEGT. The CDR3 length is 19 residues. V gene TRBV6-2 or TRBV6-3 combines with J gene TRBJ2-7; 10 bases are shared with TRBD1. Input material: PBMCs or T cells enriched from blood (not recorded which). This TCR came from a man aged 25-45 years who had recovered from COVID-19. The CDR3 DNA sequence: TGTGCCAGCAGTTATCGGGACAGGGGTGCGAGGGGGCTCTCCTACGAGCAGTACTTC. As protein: CASSYRDRGARGLSYEQYF.